This TCR beta chain was observed in a study of shared clonotypes between healthy human individuals. Whole-study findings and limits: The sole specimen, blood, was sampled, and tissue repertoires likely differ.

For this clone: Antigen specificity is unknown.

Only in-frame clones appear in the TCRdb table, and some are missing; sequencing was by immunoSEQ multiplex PCR. The sample records 950,000 to 1,100,000 clones, 75% to 85% being singletons. CDR3 length: 14 amino acids. The germline V and J ends were trimmed by 1 base and 4 bases, with 10 bases remaining between them. Germline values: CDR1 LGHNA, CDR2 YNFKEQ. What was sequenced was memory CD4+ T cells from PBMCs. Subset meaning: CD45RA-negative fraction. The TCR sequence derives from a man between 18 and 29 years old in good health. Some clones in this sample may be carry-over from other donors' samples. V and J are TRBV4-2 and TRBJ1-2; D may be TRBD1 (5 bases). As DNA, the CDR3 is TGTGCCAGCAGCCAAGGCGCGGGGGGCTATGGCTACACCTTC. It encodes CASSQGAGGYGYTF.